Presented here are 3 T cell receptor beta chains from one specimen sequenced in a study of CD8+CD57+ T cells in acquired aplastic anemia. Profiling of TCR beta VDJ combinations and CDR3 sequences used genomic DNA as template. MiXCR, run by TCRdb on the reads, gives a single entry per CDR3 protein. The table has 150,000 to 200,000 distinct CDR3 sequences, 45% to 50% seen once; the top ten hold 2.5% to 3.5%. The sequenced sample consisted of sorted CD4+, CD8+, or CD8+CD57+ T cells (not recorded which) from PBMCs. The receptors stem from a human donor in good health.

Notes on this clonotype: A much larger clone differs from this one at a single base, so this may be a read error. The chain joins TRBV10-3 to TRBJ2-7; 9 nucleotides agree with TRBD1. Germline V CDR1 and CDR2: ENHRY, SYGVKD. The CDR3 is made up of 15 amino acids. The CDR3 coding sequence is TGTGCCATCAGTGAGCCAGGGACAGGGCTTGACGAGCGGTACTTC. Encoded protein: CAISEPGTGLDERYF.

This clonotype was recorded only once. This sequence may be a read error, since a much larger clone differs from it by one base. This chain links TRBV12-3 or TRBV12-4 with TRBJ2-7, with TRBD2 as a possible D gene (5 bases). This CDR3 spans 15 amino acids. The CDR3 reads CASGLEGSGSYEQYF. Written as DNA, the CDR3 is TGTGCCAGCGGTTTAGAGGGATCTGGGTCCTACGAGCAGTACTTC.

The chain recombines TRBV20-1 with TRBJ2-7; TRBD2 matches at 11 bases. CDR1 and CDR2 from the germline V gene are DFQATT and SNEGSKA (reference sequence). CDR3 size: 15 residues. Trimming removed 7 bases from V and 6 bases from J; junction bases left unmatched: 14. Here the CDR3 reads CSVSGLAGGPSEQYF. Here the CDR3 DNA reads TGCAGTGTGAGTGGCCTAGCGGGAGGCCCCTCCGAGCAGTACTTC.